This record concerns one TCR beta chain sequence. Every molecule of TCR cDNA had its own unique molecular identifier. Using its own MiXCR run on the 5' RACE reads, TCRdb lists one record per CDR3 protein. This repertoire shows some 120,000 distinct CDR3 sequences, 9% to 15% found once; its top ten account for approximately 15%. Stated time point: blood at routine non-recurrence follow-up after resection. Unsorted whole RNA from tumor, nontumor lung or frozen PBMC underwent sequencing. This sample is drawn from a study of spatial heterogeneity in lung cancer. CDR3 length equals 14 residues. Trimming stripped 3 bases from V and 0 bases from J, with 8 bases between. In germline, CDR1 is MDHEN, CDR2 SYDVKM.

This clonotype was obtained from a male donor with early-stage non-small cell lung cancer. Sequencing was performed on PBMCs, taken at follow-up. The chain uses TRBV28 and TRBJ2-5; D unclear. CDR3 bases: TGTGCCAGCAGTTTGTGGCAAAACCAAGAGACCCAGTACTTC. Protein: CASSLWQNQETQYF.